The source of this T cell receptor beta chain is a study of molecular identifiers for immune sequencing clone quantification. TCRdb itself ran the PCR reads through MiXCR, one entry per CDR3 protein. This sample has fewer than 350,000 distinct CDR3 sequences, with roughly 23% found just once. The CDR3 covers 16 residues. Trimming removed 4 bases from V and 6 bases from J, with 19 bases in between. Germline CDR1 is SGHRS and CDR2 is YFSETQ. The receptor was derived from a human donor in good health. Some libraries in this study had Jurkat cell RNA spiked in. Specimen: naive CD8+ T cells from blood, with Jurkat cell RNA spiked in. Specified subset: FACS-sorted CD8+CD4-CCR7+CD45RA+ naive T cells. This sequence joins TRBV5-1 and TRBJ2-2; possible D gene TRBD1, 5 bases. The CDR3 bases are TGCGCCAGCAGCGTCGACAGTCCTCGTTATGCCGGGGAGCTGTTTTTT. It translates to CASSVDSPRYAGELFF.